A selection of T cell receptor beta chains follows, all from one sample in a study of blood T cells in healthy people across ages. TCRdb re-derived calls from the 5' RACE reads in MiXCR, one entry per CDR3 protein. Here the sample spans approximately 1,000,000 distinct CDR3 sequences, under 40% being singletons. The sequenced sample was blood. These receptors originate from a man aged 18-30 years in good health. Both conserved end residues are part of each CDR3. D genes are given only for firm matches. Some rows have no size entry. The others give once, few or many, or a class for an expanded clone.

j_call clone_size v_call d_call cdr3_aa cdr3_nt
TRBJ2-5 many TRBV13 . CASSLIRGQVEETQYF TGTGCCAGCAGCTTAATTCGGGGGCAGGTGGAAGAGACCCAGTACTTC
TRBJ1-2 few TRBV12-3/TRBV12-4 TRBD1 CASSLVTLQGKDYGYTF TGTGCCAGCAGTCTAGTTACGCTACAGGGGAAAGACTATGGCTACACCTTC
TRBJ2-3 . TRBV6-5 . CASSYGGGTQYF TGTGCCAGCAGTTACGGAGGGGGCACGCAGTATTTT
TRBJ2-1 few TRBV9 . CASSVTGLTNEQFF TGTGCCAGCAGCGTTACCGGGTTGACTAATGAGCAGTTCTTC
TRBJ1-4 few TRBV30 . CAWRRRAVGNEKLFF TGTGCCTGGAGGCGGAGGGCAGTGGGTAATGAAAAACTGTTTTTT
TRBJ1-5 . TRBV7-2 . CASSVEWGSNQPQHF TGTGCCAGCAGCGTTGAATGGGGAAGCAATCAGCCCCAGCATTTT
TRBJ1-5 few TRBV7-6 . CASSPINQPQHF TGTGCCAGCAGCCCAATCAATCAGCCCCAGCATTTT
TRBJ1-1 . TRBV5-1 . CASSPEFVSAGAEAFF TGCGCCAGCAGCCCGGAATTTGTGTCTGCGGGTGCTGAAGCTTTCTTT
TRBJ2-5 many TRBV25-1 . CASSAPRETQYF TGTGCCAGCAGTGCCCCACGAGAGACCCAGTACTTC
TRBJ1-6 . TRBV28 . CASVLQSSYNSPLHF TGTGCCAGCGTCTTACAGAGCTCCTATAATTCACCCCTCCACTTT
TRBJ1-2 few TRBV29-1 TRBD1 CSAGDRGGSGYTF TGCAGCGCCGGGGACAGGGGCGGGTCTGGCTACACCTTC
TRBJ1-2 . TRBV7-2 . CASSLAGPGIYGYTF TGTGCCAGCAGCTTAGCCGGCCCCGGGATCTATGGCTACACCTTC
TRBJ2-1 . TRBV6-6 . CASSYSGPYNEQFF TGTGCCAGCAGTTACTCAGGACCCTACAATGAGCAGTTCTTC
TRBJ1-2 . TRBV6-6 TRBD1 CASSHLRGQAEYGYTF TGTGCCAGCAGCCACCTGCGGGGACAGGCGGAATATGGCTACACCTTC
TRBJ1-5 once TRBV2 . CAGSESGLSNQPQHF TGTGCCGGCAGTGAATCGGGGCTGAGCAATCAGCCCCAGCATTTT
TRBJ1-2 . TRBV4-1 . CASSQDPRTDFGVSYGYTF TGCGCCAGCAGCCAAGATCCAAGGACCGATTTTGGTGTTTCCTATGGCTACACCTTC